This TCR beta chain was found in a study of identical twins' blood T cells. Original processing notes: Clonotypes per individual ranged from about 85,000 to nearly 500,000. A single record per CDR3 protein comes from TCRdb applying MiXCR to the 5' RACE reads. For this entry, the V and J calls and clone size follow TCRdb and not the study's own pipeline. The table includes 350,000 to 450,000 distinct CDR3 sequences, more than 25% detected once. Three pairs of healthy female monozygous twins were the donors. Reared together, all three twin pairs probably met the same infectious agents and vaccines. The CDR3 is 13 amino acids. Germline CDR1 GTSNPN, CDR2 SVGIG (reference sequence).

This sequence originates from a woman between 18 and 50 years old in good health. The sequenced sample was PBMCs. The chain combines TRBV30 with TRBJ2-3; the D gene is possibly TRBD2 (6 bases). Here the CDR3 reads CVCDSGNTDTQYF. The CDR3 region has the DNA TGTGTCTGCGATAGCGGAAACACAGATACGCAGTATTTT.